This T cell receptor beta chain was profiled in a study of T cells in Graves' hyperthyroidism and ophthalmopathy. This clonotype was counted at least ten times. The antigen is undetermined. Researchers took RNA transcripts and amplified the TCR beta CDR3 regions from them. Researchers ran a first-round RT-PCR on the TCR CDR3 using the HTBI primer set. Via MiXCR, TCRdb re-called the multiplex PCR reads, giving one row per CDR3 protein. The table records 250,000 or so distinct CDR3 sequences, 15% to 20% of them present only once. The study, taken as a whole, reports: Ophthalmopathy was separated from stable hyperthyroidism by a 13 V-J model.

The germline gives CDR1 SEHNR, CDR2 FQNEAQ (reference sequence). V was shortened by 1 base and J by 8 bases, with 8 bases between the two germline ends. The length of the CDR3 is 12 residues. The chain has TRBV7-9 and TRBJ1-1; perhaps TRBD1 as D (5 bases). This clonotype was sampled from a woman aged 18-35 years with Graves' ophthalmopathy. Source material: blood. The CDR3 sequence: CASSLGEGEAFF. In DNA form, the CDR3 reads TGTGCCAGCAGCTTAGGGGAGGGGGAAGCTTTCTTT.